Following are 14 T cell receptor beta chains from one sample sequenced in a study of T cell responses to AZD1222 COVID-19 vaccine (dated by TCRdb to the early 2020s). This sample's time point label indicates: about 28 days (+/-7) after the second vaccine dose. Library construction relied on the immunoSEQ multiplex PCR assay. This immuneACCESS table, as held by TCRdb, lists in-frame sequences with V and J called but not all clones. Of the missing ones, under half trace to an unresolved V gene in checked studies; the others have no known cause. For this sample there are around 180,000 clones; 85% to 90% appear just once. Jointly, the top ten make up roughly a quarter of the sample. Sequences were derived from peripheral blood, sampled 28 days after the second AZD1222 dose. The receptors here all came from an adult who received the AZD1222 COVID-19 vaccine.

The V gene is TRBV5-6, the J gene TRBJ1-3, with 12 nucleotides matching TRBD1. Losses at the gene ends were 2 bases for V and 4 bases for J; bases not matched to a gene: 4. The CDR3 is 16 amino acids. Germline values: CDR1 SGHDT, CDR2 YYEEEE. CDR3 sequence (DNA): TGTGCCAGCAGCTTTTGGGGACAGGGGGCCGGAAACACCATATATTTT. This encodes CASSFWGQGAGNTIYF.

The chain uses TRBV2 and TRBJ2-3, with TRBD2 matching 7 bases. This CDR3 spans 14 amino acids. Trimming at V came to 3 bases and at J to 2 bases, leaving 2 bases not matched to a gene. CDR1 is SNHLY, CDR2 FYNNEI, per germline. CDR3 sequence reads: CASSELAVTDTQYF. CDR3 nucleotides: TGTGCCAGCAGTGAGCTAGCGGTCACAGATACGCAGTATTTT.

V and J are TRBV4-1 and TRBJ2-7, with TRBD2 matching 8 bases. Germline trimming cut 2 bases from V and 3 bases from J; bases unmatched to any gene: 3. The CDR3 runs to 14 residues. CDR1 and CDR2 from the germline V gene are MGHRA and YSYEKL. The CDR3 loop is CASSQPGTSYEQYF. The CDR3 DNA reads as TGCGCCAGCAGCCAACCTGGGACTAGCTACGAGCAGTACTTC.

The chain carries TRBV4-2 and TRBJ2-3, with 9 bases aligning to TRBD2. V lost 0 bases and J lost 5; bases outside the gene matches: 9. This CDR3 has 17 amino acids. Per germline, CDR1 LGHNA and CDR2 YNFKEQ. The CDR3 is CASSQDRAGGPKDTQYF. CDR3 coding DNA: TGTGCCAGCAGCCAAGATCGGGCGGGAGGGCCAAAAGATACGCAGTATTTT.

The chain links TRBV5-4 to TRBJ2-7; 8 bases fit TRBD2. The V gene end was trimmed by 5 bases and the J gene end by 6 bases; junction bases not matched to a gene: 10. The CDR3 loop spans 14 amino acids. Germline assignment: CDR1 SGHNT and CDR2 YYREEE (reference sequence). For the CDR3, the DNA is TGTGCCAGCAGACCTCCGGGACTAGTCCCCGAGCAGTACTTC. It is translated as CASRPPGLVPEQYF.

The chain uses TRBV6-5 and TRBJ2-5; the D gene could be TRBD1 or TRBD2 (5 bases each). Trimming stripped 6 bases from V and 5 bases from J, with 10 bases between. CDR1 MNHEY and CDR2 SVGAGI come from the germline V gene. The CDR3 has 12 amino acids. The CDR3 loop is CASRGDGETQYF. CDR3 in DNA: TGTGCCAGCAGAGGGGACGGGGAGACCCAGTACTTC.

V gene TRBV24-1 combines with J gene TRBJ2-4; TRBD1 matches 11 bases. CDR1 and CDR2 (germline): KGHDR, SFDVKD. The V and J ends lost 5 bases and 8 bases, in that order; junction bases with no gene match: 1. The CDR3 has 13 amino acids. This CDR3 is CATSGDRGDIQYF. In DNA form, the CDR3 reads TGTGCCACCAGTGGGGACAGGGGGGACATTCAGTACTTC.

This rearrangement joins TRBV9 to TRBJ2-7, with D possibly being TRBD1 (6 bases). The CDR3 extends over 15 amino acids. V was shortened by 3 bases and J by 0 bases, with 13 bases between the two germline ends. Germline loops: CDR1 SGDLS, CDR2 YYNGEE. CDR3 protein: CASSAEGGASYEQYF. The CDR3 bases are TGTGCCAGCAGCGCGGAAGGGGGAGCCTCCTACGAGCAGTACTTC.

The chain has TRBV27 and TRBJ2-3; TRBD1 or TRBD2 may be the D gene (5 bases each). V was trimmed by 5 bases and J by 1 base, leaving 10 bases between them. CDR3 length equals 14 residues. Germline CDR1 is MNHEY and CDR2 is SMNVEV (reference sequence). DNA of the CDR3: TGTGCCAGCAGTCCACTGGGGGGCACAGATACGCAGTATTTT. It is translated as CASSPLGGTDTQYF.

The chain is built from TRBV5-1 and TRBJ2-2, with TRBD1 as a possible D gene (6 bases). Germline V gene lookup returns CDR1 SGHRS and CDR2 YFSETQ. CDR3 length equals 17 residues. V was shortened by 4 bases and J by 3 bases, with 19 bases between the two germline ends. CDR3 region: CASSPTVGGGYTGELFF. The CDR3 nucleotides are TGCGCCAGCAGCCCCACCGTAGGGGGTGGATACACCGGGGAGCTGTTTTTT.

V and J are TRBV5-1 and TRBJ2-3; TRBD2 is a possible D gene (5 bases). CDR1 is SGHRS and CDR2 is YFSETQ in the germline V gene. This CDR3 comprises 17 residues. V dropped 1 base and J dropped 0 bases, with 15 bases sitting between them. In DNA, the CDR3 is TGCGCCAGCAGCTTGTTCTCCGTCGGCGGGAGCACAGATACGCAGTATTTT. This translates into CASSLFSVGGSTDTQYF.

The genes are TRBV28 and TRBJ1-1, with 7 bases aligning to TRBD1. Looked up from germline, CDR1 is MDHEN and CDR2 is SYDVKM. V dropped 6 bases and J dropped 14; count of bases not matched to a gene: 21. The CDR3 has 15 amino acids. CDR3 region: CASRRDRKKFASGFF. In DNA form, the CDR3 reads TGTGCCAGCAGGAGGGACAGAAAAAAATTCGCAAGTGGGTTCTTT.

Only one count was recorded for this clone. The chain links TRBV5-1 to TRBJ1-6, with D tentatively TRBD1 (6 bases). The germline gives CDR1 SGHRS, CDR2 YFSETQ. The CDR3 runs to 15 residues. Trimming shortened V by 6 bases and J by 5 bases, and 15 bases separated the two germline ends. DNA for the CDR3: TGCGCCAGCACCCCAGGGGATAGAGATAATTCACCCCTCCACTTT. This encodes CASTPGDRDNSPLHF. Using reference TRBV5-1 and TRBJ1-6 for the parts outside the CDR3, the full variable domain is KAGVTQTPRYLIKTRGQQVTLSCSPISGHRSVSWYQQTPGQGLQFLFEYFSETQRNKGNFPGRFSGRQFSNSRSEMNVSTLELGDSALYLCASTPGDRDNSPLHFGNGTRLTVT.

V gene TRBV20-1 combines with J gene TRBJ2-7; D may match TRBD1 or TRBD2 (6 bases each). This CDR3 region has 11 residues. The V gene's germline CDR1 is DFQATT and CDR2 SNEGSKA (reference sequence). CDR3 region: CSLEGGYEQYF. The DNA of the CDR3 is TGCAGCTTAGAAGGGGGGTACGAGCAGTACTTC.